This entry concerns a single T cell receptor (beta chain). The source of the sample is a study of cytotoxic CD8 clonotypes in ibrutinib-treated CLL. In the study overall: There were 10 to 11 relapsed/refractory patients and about 15 treatment-naive patients, and roughly 18 were IGHV unmutated.

V dropped 6 bases and J dropped 6; count of bases not matched to a gene: 3. The CDR3 consists of 11 residues. Germline V gives CDR1 DFQATT, CDR2 SNEGSKA (reference sequence). Repertoires were generated with immunoSEQ multiplex PCR, while TCRdb's copy carries only in-frame clones and drops some. The sample lists around 310,000 clones, around four fifths seen once, with over 5.5% in the top ten. The sequences come from PBMCs, collected before ibrutinib treatment. The receptor was derived from a human donor with chronic lymphocytic leukemia. The chain uses TRBV20-1 and TRBJ2-7, with 9 positions matching TRBD1. This CDR3 reads CSARDRAEQYF. CDR3 coding DNA: TGCAGTGCCAGGGACAGGGCCGAGCAGTACTTC.